This TCR beta chain was obtained from a study of blood T cells in healthy people across ages (dated by TCRdb to between 2015 and 2017). As for the study more broadly: In model experiments, roughly one uniquely barcoded TCR beta cDNA molecule per two T cells was captured by template switching. To avoid experimental bias, donors of different ages were distributed randomly across sequencing lanes. To track age-related changes in TCR beta repertoire diversity, the study relied on deep sequencing normalized with unique cDNA molecular identifiers. Two additional independent replicas of 1 million unique cDNA reads from the same blood draw were analyzed for two donors (one aged 18 to 29 and one aged 80 or older). The donors were divided into four age groups: young (average approximately 15 years), middle-aged (about 41), aged (approximately 64) and long-lived (about 90). The study at large found these results: A strong correlation was found between observed TCR beta diversity and the percentage of naive T cells measured by flow cytometry. Since profiling was done on bulk unsorted PBMCs, naive and antigen-experienced compartments could not be conclusively compared. Donor CMV infection status was unknown, potentially confounding age-related changes in expanded clonotypes. Compared with the aged group, the long-lived group had more naive CD4+ T cells, fewer expanded clones and increased TCR diversity, a pattern suggesting age selection. Estimates of total diversity from one million sequenced T cells were regarded as lower bounds and underestimates. As age increased, observed TCR beta diversity per million T cells dropped in a roughly linear way, and a significant reduction was already evident by age about 36.

Worth noting for this clonotype: Its antigen target is currently unknown. One junction end disagrees with the germline gene, perhaps due to a read error.

The germline V gene supplies CDR1 ENHRY and CDR2 SYGVKD. The CDR3 has 17 amino acids, counting the end cysteine and phenylalanine. The only DNA kept is the CDR3, 51 bases in frame from the first base. Systemically healthy Caucasian individuals from Russia, around 38 in total and aged roughly 6 to 100 years, were included as donors. Each donor gave ten milliliters of peripheral blood, collected into EDTA-treated Vacutainer tubes. PBMCs were isolated by Ficoll-Paque density-gradient centrifugation, with at least 6 million obtained per sample. Total RNA, at least 6 micrograms per sample, was extracted from PBMCs with Trizol reagent. For every donor, an aliquot of PBMCs went through flow cytometry to measure the percentages of naive CD45RAhigh/CD27high T cells. Receptor amplification or capture employed 5' RACE. Sequenced on an Illumina HiSeq 2500. A second 7 to 11 cycle PCR used a sample-barcoded 5' primer and a J-beta primer mix. A unique molecular identifier was introduced onto each TCR beta cDNA molecule by a template-switch 5' adaptor carrying 12 random nucleotides. At least 3 million CDR3-containing paired-end reads were obtained from each sample. First-strand cDNA was synthesized from all RNA with the Mint cDNA synthesis kit, primed by a TRBC-specific oligonucleotide. Following uracil-DNA glycosylase treatment, all cDNA underwent a first 18-cycle PCR with the universal primers M1SS and BC2_uni_R. Under the source paper's analysis protocol: For normalization, 1 million high-quality reads, each with a distinct molecular identifier, were randomly selected from each sample. Instead of being binned into consensus sequences, reads with shared molecular identifiers were discarded. CDR3 identification, clonotype clustering and error correction used MiTCR with a Q25 quality threshold and the strictest error-elimination algorithm. A nonparametric unseen species model with Euler transformation was used to estimate a lower bound on total TCR beta diversity. TCRdb cleaned the public reads at Q25 with fastp, built clones with MiXCR and kept in-frame beta chains. Under each unique CDR3 protein, matching rows form one entry showing the most common genes and DNA. TCRdb's processing, not the authors', yielded these V and J calls. This sample gives 650,000 to 700,000 distinct CDR3 sequences in total; 45% to 60% of them show up just once. The biggest ten clones account for about 13% of the sample.

This clonotype was sampled from a woman older than 75 in good health. Sequencing used blood. The sequence is built from TRBV10-3 and TRBJ1-6; no D gene is confidently identified. Read as DNA, the sequence is TGTGCCATCGGTGAGTTGAGGCCCCGTCCGGATAATTCACCCCTCCACTTT. This yields the protein CAIGELRPRPDNSPLHF.